The rows below give T cell receptor beta chains drawn from one sample of a study of T cells in narcolepsy. Clones were sequenced by immunoSEQ multiplex PCR, and TCRdb holds only the in-frame ones, with some missing. The repertoire includes about 13,000 clones, about 88% of them detected once, and 1.5% to 2% sits in the top ten. Sequenced material: CD45RA- memory CD4+ T cells from PBMCs. The receptors derive from a human donor with narcolepsy. Each CDR3 is given without its conserved first and last residue. A D gene is named only where the DNA matches it firmly. Rows give clone size only sometimes, using once, few, many, or a class for an expanded clone.

.	TRBJ1-4	.	TRBV9	ASSRDATNEKLF
TRBD1	TRBJ2-6	.	TRBV9	ASSPRTGGYSGANVLT
TRBD2	TRBJ2-7	.	TRBV6-5	ASSKAGDSYEQY
.	TRBJ1-2	.	TRBV5-1	ASSLGLSGDYGYT
.	TRBJ2-3	.	TRBV5-1	ATSSPTSSTDTQY
TRBD1	TRBJ2-1	few	TRBV7-2	ASSPLRQGGNEQF
.	TRBJ1-1	.	TRBV11-2	ASSGPRVPEAF
TRBD1	TRBJ2-5	.	TRBV11-3	ASSQLTGGQETQY
.	TRBJ2-2	.	TRBV5-1	ASSSFEGTGELF
.	TRBJ1-3	few	TRBV6-1	ASSLKGAGNTIY
TRBD1	TRBJ2-1	.	TRBV2	ASSQTGDLRF
TRBD1	TRBJ1-5	few	TRBV2	ASSVGQASNQPQH
.	TRBJ2-7	.	TRBV21-1	ASSTAGLAGGQY
.	TRBJ2-3	once	TRBV19	ASTDGDGGADTQY
.	TRBJ2-1	.	TRBV5-8	ASRLASSSYNEQF
TRBD1	TRBJ2-3	.	TRBV11-1	ASSLGQGTDTQY
.	TRBJ1-5	.	TRBV4-2	ASSQDPRDSTQH
TRBD1	TRBJ1-5	.	TRBV19	ATRQGAGYQPQH
.	TRBJ1-1	.	TRBV6-1	ASSDHMGVWGRNTEAF
.	TRBJ2-5	.	TRBV18	ASSPYARAELETQY
TRBD2	TRBJ2-3	once	TRBV5-6	ASGGVTDTQY
TRBD1	TRBJ1-1	few	TRBV19	ASSQDRATEAF
.	TRBJ2-7	once	TRBV5-1	ASSPGTLLYEQY
.	TRBJ1-4	.	TRBV30	AWSGGLQGVEEKLF
.	TRBJ2-1	.	TRBV27	ASSRLGSYNEQF
TRBD2	TRBJ2-1	.	TRBV7-2	ASTTSGLYNEQF